This TCR beta chain was found in a study of cytomegalovirus exposure and HLA in healthy donors. Trimming shortened V by 4 bases and J by 7 bases, and 17 bases separated the two germline ends. Germline CDR1 is MNHEY and CDR2 is SMNVEV (reference sequence). The CDR3 spans 15 residues. Vbeta (60) and Jbeta (13) primers were used in the PCR. Here immunoSEQ multiplex PCR was the method, and the copy in TCRdb shows in-frame clones only, minus some. Of about 62,000 clones in the sample, less than 85% are singletons; the top ten hold about 4.9%. The sample was PBMCs. The chain joins TRBV27 to TRBJ2-1; D perhaps matches TRBD2 (6 bases). The source of this sequence is a woman aged 25 to 45 in good health and CMV-seronegative. The DNA of the CDR3 is TGTGCCAGCAGTTCTTTGGACATTCGGGGGAATGAGCAGTTCTTC. It is translated as CASSSLDIRGNEQFF.